One T cell receptor beta chain is described in this entry. The source of the sample is a study of blood T cell repertoires in COVID-19. Overall study context: COVID-19 samples collected from the United States, Italy and Spain covered acute and convalescent phases. From T cells, B-cell-depleted T cells, or PBMCs came the material, which was cDNA or gDNA.

Authors' data handling: The assay estimated nucleated cells by amplifying reference gene primers. Data came from immunoSEQ multiplex PCR; TCRdb stores just in-frame clones and leaves some out. D and trimming were read from the DNA, whereas the V and J calls and clone size are those reported in that table. Among 45,000 to 65,000 clones listed, 65% to 85% were seen once. This CDR3 has 13 residues. With V trimmed by 7 bases and J by 3 bases, 5 bases remained unmatched. This sequence was found in a man aged 35 to 55 with acute or convalescent COVID-19. The V gene is TRBV12-3 or TRBV12-4, the J gene TRBJ2-7, with TRBD1 matching 8 bases. Sequenced: peripheral blood. The DNA for the CDR3 is TGTGCCAGCACCAGGACAGGGTACTACGAGCAGTACTTC. This translates into CASTRTGYYEQYF.